These 20 T cell receptor beta chains share one sample of origin, sequenced in a study of shared clonotypes between healthy human individuals. Repertoires were generated with immunoSEQ multiplex PCR, while TCRdb's copy carries only in-frame clones and drops some. The repertoire has some 2,500,000 clones, approximately 93% of them found once; the top ten carry roughly 0.39%. The sample taken for sequencing was naive CD4+ T cells from PBMCs. Noted subset: CD45RA+ positively selected. The receptors come from a man younger than 35 in good health. Some clones in this sample may be carry-over from other donors' samples.

The sample holds a few counts of this clone. The rearrangement uses TRBV5-1 and TRBJ1-2; D not resolved. V lost 0 bases and J lost 3, with 6 bases in between. Germline-derived CDR1 and CDR2 are SGHRS and YFSETQ. There are 13 residues in the CDR3. The CDR3 coding sequence is TGCGCCAGCAGCTTGGCTGAAGACTATGGCTACACCTTC. Protein sequence: CASSLAEDYGYTF.

The V call is TRBV7-2, the J call TRBJ1-5, with 7 bases that match TRBD1. Germline-derived CDR1 and CDR2 are SGHTA and FQGNSA. The CDR3 sequence is 15 residues long. V gave up 2 bases and J gave up 1 base; unmatched junction bases: 2. In DNA form, the CDR3 reads TGTGCCAGCAGCTTAAAGGGGGCGAGCAATCAGCCCCAGCATTTT. Its protein product is CASSLKGASNQPQHF. Using reference TRBV7-2 and TRBJ1-5 for the parts outside the CDR3, the full variable domain is GAGVSQSPSNKVTEKGKDVELRCDPISGHTALYWYRQSLGQGLEFLIYFQGNSAPDKSGLPSDRFSAERTGGSVSTLTIQRTQQEDSAVYLCASSLKGASNQPQHFGDGTRLSIL.

The sample holds a few counts of this clone. The gene calls are TRBV11-3 and TRBJ1-3; D unclear. Trimming removed 4 bases from V and 2 bases from J, with 0 bases in between. CDR1 is SGHNT and CDR2 is YENEEA in the germline V gene. This CDR3 contains 11 residues. CDR3 loop: CASSSGNTIYF. CDR3 nucleotide sequence: TGTGCCAGCAGCTCTGGAAACACCATATATTTT.

The chain's CDR3 is CASSSRRGQGRDEQFF. In DNA, the CDR3 is TGTGCCAGCAGTTCTAGGAGAGGACAGGGTCGTGATGAGCAGTTCTTC. This chain uses TRBV6-4 with TRBJ2-1; 8 bases match TRBD1. Germline V CDR1 and CDR2: MRHNA, SNTAGT. The trim removed 5 bases at V and 8 bases at J, leaving 14 bases unmatched. This CDR3 spans 16 amino acids.

The chain has TRBV19 and TRBJ2-2, with D perhaps TRBD2 (6 bases). Deletions cut 8 bases from V and 4 bases from J, with 17 bases between. CDR1 is LNHDA and CDR2 is SQIVND in the germline V gene (reference sequence). CDR3 size: 15 residues. CDR3 protein: CASLSHGRPTGELFF. The CDR3 DNA reads as TGTGCCAGTCTTTCCCACGGGAGACCCACCGGGGAGCTGTTTTTT.

CDR3 residues: CALTTTVTIYF. CDR3 DNA sequence: TGTGCCTTAACCACCACGGTCACCATATATTTT. The chain uses TRBV30 and TRBJ1-3; D unclear. V was shortened by 7 bases and J by 9 bases, with 13 bases between the two germline ends. The germline V gene has CDR1 GTSNPN and CDR2 SVGIG (reference sequence). The CDR3 extends over 11 amino acids.

A single count supports this clone. Other DNA sequences within the sample encode an identical CDR3. The V and J genes are TRBV7-2 and TRBJ2-1; tentatively, D is TRBD1 (6 bases). In germline, CDR1 is SGHTA, CDR2 FQGNSA. This CDR3 is 15 amino acids long. V was trimmed by 6 bases and J by 0 bases, leaving 12 bases between them. The CDR3 nucleotides are TGTGCCAGCAGTTGGACAGAGAGCTCCTACAATGAGCAGTTCTTC. It translates to CASSWTESSYNEQFF.

The CDR3 spells CASSPGGSRYEQFF. CDR3 DNA sequence: TGCGCCAGCAGCCCAGGGGGCTCGAGGTATGAGCAGTTCTTC. The genes are TRBV5-1 and TRBJ2-1, with TRBD1 matching 8 bases. Unmatched junction bases numbered 8, after V lost 4 bases and J lost 8 bases. Germline loops: CDR1 SGHRS, CDR2 YFSETQ. This CDR3 is 14 amino acids long.

The CDR3 sequence: CASNNRGVGTDTQYF. In nucleotides, the CDR3 is TGTGCCAGCAATAACAGGGGGGTTGGCACAGATACGCAGTATTTT. This chain joins TRBV6-5 and TRBJ2-3; TRBD1 matches 8 bases. In germline, CDR1 is MNHEY, CDR2 SVGAGI. The CDR3 totals 15 residues. Trimming at V came to 7 bases and at J to 1 base, leaving 7 bases not matched to a gene.

This clone was found a few times. The CDR3 region is CASSLMFRGRQNTEAFF. The DNA for the CDR3 is TGTGCCAGCAGCTTAATGTTTCGGGGGCGGCAGAACACTGAAGCTTTCTTT. J is TRBJ1-1 and V is TRBV7-3; possible D gene TRBD1, 6 bases. This CDR3 has 17 amino acids. Germline assignment: CDR1 SGHTA and CDR2 FQGTGA. V lost 1 base and J 1 base, leaving 16 bases between the germline ends.

The chain carries TRBV5-1 and TRBJ2-5; 9 bases are shared with TRBD2. Germline CDR1 is SGHRS and CDR2 is YFSETQ. J gave up 1 base and V 4 bases, and 5 bases lay outside the gene matches. This CDR3 spans 15 amino acids. The CDR3 DNA reads TGCGCCAGCAGCCAGCGGGGGGACGGCCAAGAGACCCAGTACTTC. This encodes CASSQRGDGQETQYF. Drawing the rest from reference TRBV5-1 and TRBJ2-5, the complete variable domain is KAGVTQTPRYLIKTRGQQVTLSCSPISGHRSVSWYQQTPGQGLQFLFEYFSETQRNKGNFPGRFSGRQFSNSRSEMNVSTLELGDSALYLCASSQRGDGQETQYFGPGTRLLVL.

This clone is a singleton in its sample. The V gene is TRBV29-1, the J gene TRBJ2-1; TRBD1 agrees at 8 bases. The CDR3 length is 13 residues. The J segment lost 5 bases and the V segment lost 7 bases, leaving 7 bases of the junction unmatched. From germline, CDR1 is SQVTM and CDR2 ANQGSEA. The CDR3 here is CSAGTGPNNEQFF. CDR3 sequence (DNA): TGCAGCGCTGGGACAGGCCCCAACAATGAGCAGTTCTTC.

The table lists this clone with a count of one. The chain is built from TRBV30 and TRBJ1-6; 10 nucleotides align to TRBD1. This CDR3 has 14 residues. J gave up 8 bases and V 3 bases, and 4 bases lay outside the gene matches. Looked up from germline, CDR1 is GTSNPN and CDR2 is SVGIG (reference sequence). The CDR3 region is CAWSGTGVYSPLHF. The CDR3 region has the DNA TGTGCCTGGAGCGGGACAGGGGTTTATTCACCCCTCCACTTT.

This chain joins TRBV30 and TRBJ2-7; perhaps TRBD1 as D (5 bases). This CDR3 is built from 13 residues. V dropped 3 bases and J dropped 7 bases, with 16 bases sitting between them. Germline-derived CDR1 and CDR2 are GTSNPN and SVGIG (reference sequence). The CDR3 coding sequence is TGTGCCTGGAGCGAAACAGCCCAGGGAGAGCAGTACTTC. This translates into CAWSETAQGEQYF. The full variable domain, with the rest looked up from reference TRBV30 and TRBJ2-7, is SQTIHQWPATLVQPVGSPLSLECTVEGTSNPNLYWYRQAAGRGLQLLFYSVGIGQISSEVPQNLSASRPQDRQFILSSKKLLLSDSGFYLCAWSETAQGEQYFGPGTRLTVT.

V gene TRBV5-1 combines with J gene TRBJ2-1; TRBD1 matches at 8 bases. CDR1 is SGHRS and CDR2 is YFSETQ in the germline V gene. The CDR3 has 13 residues. Losses at the gene ends were 4 bases for V and 8 bases for J; bases not matched to a gene: 5. The CDR3: CASSTGQVHEQFF. For the CDR3, the DNA is TGCGCCAGCAGCACGGGACAGGTGCATGAGCAGTTCTTC.

The chain combines TRBV2 with TRBJ1-2; D uncertain. The CDR3 has 13 residues. V lost 0 bases and J lost 8, with 10 bases in between. CDR1 SNHLY and CDR2 FYNNEI come from the germline V gene. CDR3 region: CASSEARVGGYTF. CDR3 bases: TGTGCCAGCAGTGAAGCGCGGGTCGGGGGCTACACCTTC.

Comment on this clone: Other DNA sequences in the same sample also yield this CDR3. The chain joins TRBV9 to TRBJ2-7; D unresolved. V lost 0 bases to trimming and J lost 2 bases, with 6 bases between them. The CDR3 runs to 13 residues. Germline CDR1 and CDR2: SGDLS and YYNGEE. The CDR3 DNA is TGTGCCAGCAGCGTAGGGGGAACCTACGAGCAGTACTTC. It specifies CASSVGGTYEQYF. Full variable domain (rest looked up from reference TRBV9 and TRBJ2-7): DSGVTQTPKHLITATGQRVTLRCSPRSGDLSVYWYQQSLDQGLQFLIQYYNGEERAKGNILERFSAQQFPDLHSELNLSSLELGDSALYFCASSVGGTYEQYFGPGTRLTVT.

This sequence joins TRBV10-3 and TRBJ2-7; D unresolved. The length of the CDR3 is 12 residues. The V gene's germline CDR1 is ENHRY and CDR2 SYGVKD. V dropped 9 bases and J dropped 6 bases, with 15 bases sitting between them. CDR3: CAIHDRTGEQYF. The CDR3 DNA reads TGTGCCATTCACGACCGTACCGGCGAGCAGTACTTC.

A note on this clone: Other DNA sequences in the sample encode the same CDR3. The chain carries TRBV9 and TRBJ2-3, with 8 bases lining up with TRBD2. The CDR3 has 15 residues. V gave up 0 bases and J gave up 4 bases; unmatched junction bases: 4. The germline gives CDR1 SGDLS, CDR2 YYNGEE. CDR3 sequence: CASSVGAGGADTQYF. The CDR3 nucleotides read TGTGCCAGCAGCGTAGGGGCGGGAGGCGCAGATACGCAGTATTTT.

The CDR3 DNA follows: TGCAGCGTTGAACAGTCGACATCGGTAGCGCAGTATTTT. Protein sequence: CSVEQSTSVAQYF. The genes are TRBV29-1 and TRBJ2-3; D call uncertain. Germline V gives CDR1 SQVTM, CDR2 ANQGSEA. This CDR3 has 13 amino acids. V was clipped by 2 bases and J by 10 bases, with 16 bases between them.